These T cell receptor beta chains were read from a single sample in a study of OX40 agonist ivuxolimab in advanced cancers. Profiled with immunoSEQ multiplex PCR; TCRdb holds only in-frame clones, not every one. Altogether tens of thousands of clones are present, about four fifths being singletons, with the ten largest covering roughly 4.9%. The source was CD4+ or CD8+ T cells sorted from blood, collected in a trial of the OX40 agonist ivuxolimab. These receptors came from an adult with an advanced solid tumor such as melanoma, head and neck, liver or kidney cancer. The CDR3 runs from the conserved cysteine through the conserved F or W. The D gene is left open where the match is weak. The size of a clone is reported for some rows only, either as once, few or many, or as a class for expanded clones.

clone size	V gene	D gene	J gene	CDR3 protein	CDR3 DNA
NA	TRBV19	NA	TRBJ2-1	CASSIGWGEEQFF	TGTGCCAGTAGTATAGGGTGGGGAGAGGAGCAGTTCTTC
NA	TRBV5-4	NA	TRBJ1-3	CASSSYGGGNTIYF	TGTGCCAGCAGCTCATACGGAGGTGGAAACACCATATATTTT
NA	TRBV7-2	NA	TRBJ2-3	CASSLYTDTQYF	TGTGCCAGCAGCTTGTATACAGATACGCAGTATTTT
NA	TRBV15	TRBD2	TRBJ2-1	CATSKLPAGGLGNEQFF	TGTGCCACCAGCAAGCTTCCAGCGGGAGGACTTGGCAATGAGCAGTTCTTC
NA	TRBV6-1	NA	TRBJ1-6	CASSRQELLSPLHF	TGTGCCAGCAGTCGACAGGAGCTACTTTCACCCCTCCACTTT
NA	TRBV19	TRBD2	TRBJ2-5	CASSMAVAGVETQYF	TGTGCCAGTAGTATGGCGGTAGCGGGAGTGGAGACCCAGTACTTC
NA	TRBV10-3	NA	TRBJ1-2	CAIGDDGYTF	TGTGCCATCGGGGACGATGGCTACACCTTC
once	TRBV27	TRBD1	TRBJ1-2	CASSLLGTEEVYGYTF	TGTGCCAGCAGTTTATTGGGGACAGAAGAAGTCTATGGCTACACCTTC
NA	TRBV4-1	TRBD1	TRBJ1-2	CASSLQGAIGYTF	TGCGCCAGCAGCCTACAGGGGGCGATTGGCTACACCTTC
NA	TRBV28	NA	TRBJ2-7	CASSFIYSGEQYF	TGTGCCAGCAGTTTCATTTATTCGGGCGAGCAGTACTTC
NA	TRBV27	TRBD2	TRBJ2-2	CASSSLARTGELFF	TGTGCCAGCAGTTCACTAGCGCGTACCGGGGAGCTGTTTTTT
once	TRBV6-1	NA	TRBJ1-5	CASREFQPQHF	TGTGCCAGCAGAGAGTTTCAGCCCCAGCATTTT
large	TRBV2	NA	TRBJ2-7	CASSDYEQYF	TGTGCCAGCAGCGACTACGAGCAGTACTTC
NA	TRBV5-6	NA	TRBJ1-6	CASSLGGGSSYNSPLHF	TGTGCCAGCAGCTTGGGAGGCGGCAGCTCCTATAATTCACCCCTCCACTTT
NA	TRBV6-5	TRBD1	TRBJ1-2	CASSTRAGGRLGYTF	TGTGCCAGCAGTACCCGGGCAGGGGGCCGACTTGGCTACACCTTC
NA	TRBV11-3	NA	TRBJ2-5	CASSYQETQYF	TGTGCCAGCAGCTATCAAGAGACCCAGTACTTC
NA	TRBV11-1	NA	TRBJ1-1	CASSLGQAAEAFF	TGTGCCAGCAGCTTGGGGCAGGCCGCTGAAGCTTTCTTT
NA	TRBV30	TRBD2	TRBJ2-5	CAWSGGLATQYF	TGTGCCTGGAGTGGGGGACTAGCGACCCAGTACTTC
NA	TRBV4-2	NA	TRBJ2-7	CASSQAGEGIPYEQYF	TGTGCCAGCAGCCAAGCGGGTGAGGGAATACCCTACGAGCAGTACTTC
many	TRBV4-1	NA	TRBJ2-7	CASSQDGQSFTYEQYF	TGCGCCAGCAGCCAAGACGGACAGTCATTCACTTACGAGCAGTACTTC
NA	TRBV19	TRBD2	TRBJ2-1	CASSIGTSGYNEQFF	TGTGCCAGTAGTATCGGGACTAGCGGCTACAATGAGCAGTTCTTC
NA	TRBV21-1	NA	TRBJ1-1	CASSKVGDSNTEAFF	TGTGCCAGCAGCAAAGTGGGGGACTCGAACACTGAAGCTTTCTTT
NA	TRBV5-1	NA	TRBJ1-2	CASSPGQFGYTF	TGCGCCAGCAGCCCTGGACAGTTTGGCTACACCTTC
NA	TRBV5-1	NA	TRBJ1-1	CASSLAEGLMNAFF	TGCGCCAGCAGCTTGGCCGAGGGTTTGATGAATGCTTTCTTT